This TCR beta chain was captured by sequencing in a study of control samples from healthy donors and cancer patients (dated by TCRdb to the early 2020s). The method behind the library was the immunoSEQ multiplex PCR assay. TCRdb carries this immuneACCESS record with in-frame sequences only. Its versions omit some clonotypes, under half of them owing to an unresolved V gene in the studies checked, with the rest unexplained. For this sample the table gives 130,000 or so clones, of which approximately 90% were detected only once. In total, the top ten clones hold about 3.2% of the sample. About this clone: Its antigen is still unknown. Base qualities are not recorded, but no much larger clone differs from it by a single base.

The CDR3 sequence holds 14 residues, the cysteine and phenylalanine included. The entry retains the CDR3 DNA only, 42 bases that are in frame from base 1. CDR1 and CDR2, looked up from the germline V gene (reference sequence), are GTSNPN and SVGIG. V was cut back by 0 bases and J by 4 bases, leaving a gap of 10 bases between them. This sequence originates from a middle-aged man in good health. The sequenced material came from blood. This receptor chain uses TRBV30 and TRBJ1-3; 5 matching bases give a weak D call of TRBD1. CDR3 sequence: CAWSVGGDGNTIYF. Here is the DNA: TGTGCCTGGAGTGTCGGGGGGGACGGAAACACCATATATTTT.